Following are 29 T cell receptor beta chains from one sample sequenced in a study of shared T cell receptors in the human thymus. Sequencing used immunoSEQ multiplex PCR; TCRdb keeps in-frame clones, though not all of them. The sample lists hundreds of thousands of clones, roughly 88% seen once, with around 0.0099% in the top ten. The sample was also reused in another study, on human thymus T cells.

What was sequenced was thymocytes. Every receptor here comes from a boy in the first two years of life with a congenital heart defect.

J is TRBJ1-5 and V is TRBV7-9; possibly TRBD1 for D (6 bases). Trimming cost V 5 bases and J 6 bases, with 8 bases left between them. The germline V gene has CDR1 SEHNR and CDR2 FQNEAQ (reference sequence). The length of the CDR3 is 12 residues. CDR3 nucleotide sequence: TGTGCCAGCAGCCCAGGGGCTCAGCCCCAGCATTTT. It translates to CASSPGAQPQHF.

The rearrangement joins TRBV4-1 to TRBJ1-2, with 10 bases lining up with TRBD1. The CDR3 has 17 amino acids. The trim removed 0 bases at V and 0 bases at J, leaving 4 bases unmatched. Per germline, CDR1 MGHRA and CDR2 YSYEKL. This chain's CDR3 is CASSQESDRGTNYGYTF. CDR3 DNA sequence: TGCGCCAGCAGCCAAGAATCGGACAGGGGGACTAACTATGGCTACACCTTC.

The chain joins TRBV9 to TRBJ2-5; possible D gene TRBD2, 7 bases. The germline gives CDR1 SGDLS, CDR2 YYNGEE. The CDR3 is made up of 16 amino acids. The germline V and J ends were trimmed by 4 bases and 4 bases, with 20 bases remaining between them. This CDR3 reads CASSPMGGPKGETQYF. CDR3 nucleotide sequence: TGTGCCAGCAGCCCCATGGGGGGGCCCAAGGGAGAGACCCAGTACTTC.

The genes are TRBV9 and TRBJ2-5; 15 bases match TRBD2. Per germline, CDR1 SGDLS and CDR2 YYNGEE. V lost 3 bases, J lost 1 base, and 7 bases stayed unmatched. The CDR3 spans 18 residues. The DNA of the CDR3 is TGTGCCAGCAGCGACGGACTAGCGGGAGGGGTGGCCCAAGAGACCCAGTACTTC. Encoded protein: CASSDGLAGGVAQETQYF.

The chain recombines TRBV27 with TRBJ2-3; D is uncertain. CDR1 and CDR2 from the germline V gene are MNHEY and SMNVEV (reference sequence). V was clipped by 4 bases and J by 2 bases, with 10 bases between them. The CDR3 runs to 14 residues. Here the CDR3 reads CASSSQVPTDTQYF. The CDR3 DNA reads TGTGCCAGCAGTTCGCAGGTCCCCACAGATACGCAGTATTTT.

The chain recombines TRBV10-3 with TRBJ1-2; 8 bases are a match to TRBD1. This CDR3 is 15 amino acids long. Germline V gene lookup returns CDR1 ENHRY and CDR2 SYGVKD. The V segment lost 5 bases and the J segment 3 bases; nucleotides outside the gene matches: 8. Written as DNA, the CDR3 is TGTGCCATCAGTACCACGGGACAGGAGCACTATGGCTACACCTTC. This encodes CAISTTGQEHYGYTF.

The chain joins TRBV7-2 to TRBJ1-1; tentatively, D is TRBD1 (5 bases). CDR3 length: 13 amino acids. Germline V gives CDR1 SGHTA, CDR2 FQGNSA. The germline V and J ends were trimmed by 7 bases and 8 bases, with 17 bases remaining between them. The CDR3 DNA follows: TGTGCCAGCACCCATTGGGGCGCGGGGGAAGCTTTCTTT. Protein product: CASTHWGAGEAFF.

V is TRBV7-9 and J is TRBJ2-3; D remains ambiguous. The V gene lost 6 bases and the J gene lost 0 bases, with 7 bases spanning the gap. The CDR3 runs 13 residues. Germline V gene data show CDR1 as SEHNR and CDR2 as FQNEAQ (reference sequence). CDR3 in DNA: TGTGCCAGCAGGCCAGCGAGCACAGATACGCAGTATTTT. Translation: CASRPASTDTQYF.

This clone was found once. The chain combines TRBV2 with TRBJ2-7; TRBD1 matches 10 bases. The trim removed 3 bases at V and 3 bases at J, leaving 8 bases unmatched. The CDR3 runs 16 residues. Germline V gives CDR1 SNHLY, CDR2 FYNNEI. This CDR3 reads CASSELGWDRGYEQYF. Here the CDR3 DNA reads TGTGCCAGCAGTGAGTTGGGTTGGGACAGGGGCTACGAGCAGTACTTC.

The V call is TRBV5-4, the J call TRBJ2-5; 11 bases line up with TRBD2. Germline-derived CDR1 and CDR2 are SGHNT and YYREEE (reference sequence). V dropped 0 bases and J dropped 5; count of bases not matched to a gene: 6. The CDR3 spans 16 residues. The CDR3 region is CASSLGASGRWETQYF. DNA for the CDR3: TGTGCCAGCAGCTTGGGAGCTAGCGGGAGGTGGGAGACCCAGTACTTC.

The V gene is TRBV5-1, the J gene TRBJ2-4; D remains unclear. V shed 3 bases and J shed 0 bases, with 4 bases lying between them. Germline CDR1 and CDR2: SGHRS and YFSETQ. The CDR3 length is 13 residues. CDR3 nucleotide sequence: TGCGCCAGCAGCTCGGTAGCCAAAAACATTCAGTACTTC. This codes for CASSSVAKNIQYF. Looking up the rest from reference TRBV5-1 and TRBJ2-4 gives the full variable domain: KAGVTQTPRYLIKTRGQQVTLSCSPISGHRSVSWYQQTPGQGLQFLFEYFSETQRNKGNFPGRFSGRQFSNSRSEMNVSTLELGDSALYLCASSSVAKNIQYFGAGTRLSVL.

This chain uses TRBV7-2 with TRBJ2-7, with D perhaps TRBD2 (5 bases). The CDR3 is 14 residues long. Per the germline V gene, CDR1 is SGHTA and CDR2 is FQGNSA. V gave up 3 bases and J gave up 6 bases, with 15 bases separating them. The CDR3 protein is CASSFHWRGREQYF. In DNA, the CDR3 is TGTGCCAGCAGCTTTCACTGGCGAGGGCGCGAGCAGTACTTC.

In its sample, this clone was seen a few times. The chain has TRBV7-8 and TRBJ2-1; no firm D call. Germline CDR1 is SGHVS and CDR2 is FQNEAQ. This CDR3 region has 15 residues. V was trimmed by 6 bases and J by 0 bases, leaving 12 bases between them. The CDR3 DNA sequence: TGTGCCAGCAGGCGTCAGGTGTACTCCTACAATGAGCAGTTCTTC. It specifies CASRRQVYSYNEQFF.

The V gene is TRBV13, the J gene TRBJ2-7; 10 nucleotides line up with TRBD2. The V and J ends lost 5 bases and 7 bases, in that order; junction bases with no gene match: 8. Per the germline V gene, CDR1 is PRHDT and CDR2 is FYEKMQ (reference sequence). The CDR3 contains 14 residues. The CDR3 reads CASSPLAGEGEQYF. CDR3 in DNA: TGTGCCAGCAGCCCCCTAGCGGGAGAAGGGGAGCAGTACTTC.

The CDR3 nucleotides are TGTGCCAGCACGACTCAGCGGGAGGGCCGAGAGACCCAGTACTTC. Translated, it gives CASTTQREGRETQYF. This chain connects TRBV13 to TRBJ2-5; TRBD2 aligns across 10 bases. V was clipped by 7 bases and J by 4 bases; unmatched bases: 9. The germline gives CDR1 PRHDT, CDR2 FYEKMQ (reference sequence). CDR3 size: 15 residues.

A few counts support this clone. The chain joins TRBV15 to TRBJ2-7; D remains unclear. Trimming removed 4 bases at V and 2 bases at J, with 9 bases between. Germline V lookup: CDR1 LNHNV, CDR2 YYDKDF (reference sequence). This CDR3 is 13 amino acids long. This CDR3 is CATSNRRTYEQYF. For the CDR3, the DNA is TGTGCCACCAGCAATAGGCGGACCTACGAGCAGTACTTC.

The chain is built from TRBV9 and TRBJ2-1; a weak D match, TRBD2 (6 bases). Germline V lookup: CDR1 SGDLS, CDR2 YYNGEE. Trimming removed 1 base from V and 4 bases from J, with 9 bases in between. The CDR3 length is 14 residues. The CDR3 DNA is TGTGCCAGCAGCGTAAGCCGGGAGTACAATGAGCAGTTCTTC. It is translated as CASSVSREYNEQFF.

On this clone: The CDR3 does not end in the conserved phenylalanine or tryptophan, so this is likely a read error. No DNA is shown, since the ends of the CDR3 on it are uncertain; the CDR3 is the one TCRdb lists. The chain uses TRBV20-1 and TRBJ1-2. Germline V lookup: CDR1 DFQATT, CDR2 SNEGSKA (reference sequence). The CDR3 sequence runs 8 residues, both termini included. The CDR3 protein is CSARGPLP.

V is TRBV4-3 and J is TRBJ2-1, with TRBD2 matching 7 bases. Germline-derived CDR1 and CDR2 are LGHNA and YSLEER. V shed 0 bases and J 7 bases; nucleotides not matched to a gene: 9. The CDR3 has 16 amino acids. CDR3 residues: CASSQERDGLVNEQFF. DNA for the CDR3: TGCGCCAGCAGCCAAGAGAGGGATGGACTAGTAAATGAGCAGTTCTTC.

The V and J genes are TRBV5-6 and TRBJ2-1, with TRBD2 matching 14 bases. This CDR3 has 19 amino acids. V gave up 4 bases and J gave up 5 bases; unmatched junction bases: 14. Germline CDR1 SGHDT, CDR2 YYEEEE. CDR3: CASSPDRGGGLAGDNEQFF. As DNA, the CDR3 is TGTGCCAGCAGCCCGGACAGGGGCGGGGGACTAGCGGGGGACAATGAGCAGTTCTTC.

The chain joins TRBV18 to TRBJ1-5; no reliable D call. The CDR3 runs 15 residues. V was trimmed by 0 bases and J by 7 bases, leaving 13 bases between them. Germline assignment: CDR1 KGHSH and CDR2 LQKENI. The CDR3 sequence is CASSPPEGIGQPQHF. DNA for the CDR3: TGTGCCAGCTCACCACCGGAGGGAATAGGACAGCCCCAGCATTTT.

This clone was seen only once. The V and J genes are TRBV6-1 and TRBJ1-5; TRBD1 matches at 7 bases. The germline gives CDR1 MNHNS, CDR2 SASEGT. The V and J ends lost 4 bases and 2 bases, in that order; junction bases with no gene match: 5. This CDR3 comprises 15 residues. The CDR3 here is CASSGQGRGNQPQHF. CDR3 DNA sequence: TGTGCCAGCAGTGGACAGGGTAGGGGCAATCAGCCCCAGCATTTT.

V is TRBV14 and J is TRBJ2-5, with 8 bases identical to TRBD1. There are 16 residues in the CDR3. CDR1 is SGHDN and CDR2 is FVKESK in the germline V gene. V shed 5 bases and J 7 bases; nucleotides not matched to a gene: 15. The CDR3 region has the DNA TGTGCCAGCAGCTGGCCGACTAGGGACAGGATGGGGACCCAGTACTTC. It is translated as CASSWPTRDRMGTQYF. The full variable domain, in which reference TRBV14 and TRBJ2-5 provide the parts outside the CDR3, is EAGVTQFPSHSVIEKGQTVTLRCDPISGHDNLYWYRRVMGKEIKFLLHFVKESKQDESGMPNNRFLAERTGGTYSTLKVQPAELEDSGVYFCASSWPTRDRMGTQYFGPGTRLLVL.

The chain is built from TRBV7-2 and TRBJ2-5; 8 positions match TRBD2. Per the germline V gene, CDR1 is SGHTA and CDR2 is FQGNSA. The CDR3 covers 16 residues. The trim removed 2 bases at V and 5 bases at J, leaving 10 bases unmatched. CDR3 nucleotide sequence: TGTGCCAGCAGCTTAAGCGGGACGGGAGGGGGGGAGACCCAGTACTTC. Translation gives CASSLSGTGGGETQYF.

This chain uses TRBV30 with TRBJ1-2; 7 bases align to TRBD1. The CDR3 spans 16 residues. With 2 bases clipped from V and 4 bases from J, the junction kept 13 bases outside the gene matches. Germline loops: CDR1 GTSNPN, CDR2 SVGIG (reference sequence). The CDR3: CAWSYSDRLNLYGYTF. CDR3 nucleotide sequence: TGTGCCTGGAGTTATTCGGACAGGCTGAACCTCTATGGCTACACCTTC.

This chain connects TRBV7-2 to TRBJ2-7; 7 bases agree with TRBD1. Unmatched junction bases numbered 5, after V lost 0 bases and J lost 3 bases. The CDR3 has 15 amino acids. CDR1 SGHTA and CDR2 FQGNSA come from the germline V gene. CDR3 amino acids: CASSLATGQIYEQYF. CDR3 bases: TGTGCCAGCAGCTTAGCGACGGGACAGATCTACGAGCAGTACTTC.

The rearrangement joins TRBV18 to TRBJ2-7, with TRBD1 matching 10 bases. Germline-derived CDR1 and CDR2 are KGHSH and LQKENI. The V gene end was trimmed by 4 bases and the J gene end by 5 bases; junction bases not matched to a gene: 8. The CDR3 totals 15 residues. The CDR3 loop is CASSLRQGAIHEQYF. The CDR3 DNA reads TGTGCCAGCTCACTCCGACAGGGGGCGATCCACGAGCAGTACTTC.

The rearrangement uses TRBV7-9 and TRBJ2-2; TRBD2 agrees at 12 bases. This CDR3 has 19 amino acids. Germline CDR1 SEHNR, CDR2 FQNEAQ (reference sequence). After removal of 3 bases from V and 3 bases from J, the junction contained 11 bases not matched to a gene. CDR3 region: CASSFAPGLAGQYTGELFF. CDR3 in DNA: TGTGCCAGCAGCTTCGCACCGGGACTAGCGGGCCAATACACCGGGGAGCTGTTTTTT.

This clone appeared once. The CDR3 DNA reads as TGCGCCAGCAGCCCCCAGACTAGCAGCTACGAGCAGTACTTC. Translated, it gives CASSPQTSSYEQYF. V and J are TRBV4-1 and TRBJ2-7; the match to TRBD2 covers 7 bases. Germline CDR1 and CDR2: MGHRA and YSYEKL. With 4 bases clipped from V and 3 bases from J, the junction kept 6 bases outside the gene matches. The CDR3 runs to 14 residues.